This TCR beta chain emerged from a study of response to subunit inactivated influenza vaccine. The ends lost 0 bases at V and 5 bases at J; junction bases unmatched: 3. In germline, CDR1 is SGHRS, CDR2 YFSETQ. This CDR3 is 15 amino acids long. This clonotype was recorded many times. TCRdb passed the RT-PCR reads through MiXCR, listing each CDR3 protein once. The sample consists of about 570,000 distinct CDR3 sequences, about 11% of them appearing once. These sequences were also reported in another study, on T cells expressing NK-cell markers. From that paper: What made the TCR beta cDNA was 5'RACE template switching with UMIs. In sorted CD3+CD56+NKG2C+, CD3+CD56+NKG2C- and CD3+CD56-NKG2C+ T cells, TCR beta repertoires were obtained. Sequenced donors, eight in total, included seven who were HCMV-seropositive and one who was seronegative. The use of an anti-gamma-delta TCR antibody, which was added in several experiments, restricted sorting to T cells expressing alpha-beta TCR. Four of the donors also had these clonotypes leading their CD3+CD56-NKG2C+ fraction.

The chain combines TRBV5-1 with TRBJ2-4; 9 nucleotides agree with TRBD2. The sequencing used PBMCs from blood, collected on the day of vaccination. The clonotype originates from a man aged 45-65 years who received an inactivated influenza vaccine. CDR3 sequence (DNA): TGCGCCAGCAGCTTGGTCTCTAGCGGGGAAAACATTCAGTACTTC. Its protein is CASSLVSSGENIQYF.